This TCR beta chain was sequenced in a study of blood T cells in healthy people across ages. A second PCR of about 7 to 12 cycles used a sample-barcoded 5' primer and a J-beta primer mix. One entry per CDR3 protein results from TCRdb running MiXCR on the 5' RACE reads. The data contain roughly 800,000 distinct CDR3 sequences, around 36% of them singletons. Findings of the study overall: In long-lived donors, naive CD4+ cell counts and diversity exceeded those of aged donors.

As to this clonotype: Its specificity is unknown. At one end, the junction sequence differs from germline, possibly due to a read error.

Germline CDR1 and CDR2: SGHTA and FQGTGA. This CDR3 spans 13 amino acids. V is TRBV7-3 and J is TRBJ2-2, with D uncertain. This receptor was taken from a man between 18 and 35 years old in good health. Source material: blood. The CDR3 is CVSSTFNTGELFF. CDR3 in DNA: TGTGTCAGCAGCACATTCAACACCGGGGAGCTGTTTTTT.